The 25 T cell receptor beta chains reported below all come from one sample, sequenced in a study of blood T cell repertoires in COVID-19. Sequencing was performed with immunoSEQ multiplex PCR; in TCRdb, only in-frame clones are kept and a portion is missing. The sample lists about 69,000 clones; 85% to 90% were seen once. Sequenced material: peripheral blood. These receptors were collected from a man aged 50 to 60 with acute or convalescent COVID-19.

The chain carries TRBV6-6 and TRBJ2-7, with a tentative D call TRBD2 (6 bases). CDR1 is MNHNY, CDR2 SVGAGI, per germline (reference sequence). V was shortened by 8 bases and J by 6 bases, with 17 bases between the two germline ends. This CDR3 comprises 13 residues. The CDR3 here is CASVGTARGEQYF. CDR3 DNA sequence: TGTGCCAGCGTCGGGACTGCCCGGGGCGAGCAGTACTTC.

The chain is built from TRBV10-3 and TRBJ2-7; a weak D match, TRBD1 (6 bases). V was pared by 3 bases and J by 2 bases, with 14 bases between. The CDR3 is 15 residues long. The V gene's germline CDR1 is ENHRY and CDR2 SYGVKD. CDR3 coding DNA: TGTGCCATCAGTGAAGAGGACAGAAGTGCCTACGAGCAGTACTTC. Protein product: CAISEEDRSAYEQYF.

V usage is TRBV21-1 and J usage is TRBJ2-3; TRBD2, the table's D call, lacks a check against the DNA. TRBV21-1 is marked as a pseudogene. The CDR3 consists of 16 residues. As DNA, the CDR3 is TGTGCCGCGTCGACCGGGAGGAAAGGAGACACAGATACGCAGTATTTT. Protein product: CAASTGRKGDTDTQYF.

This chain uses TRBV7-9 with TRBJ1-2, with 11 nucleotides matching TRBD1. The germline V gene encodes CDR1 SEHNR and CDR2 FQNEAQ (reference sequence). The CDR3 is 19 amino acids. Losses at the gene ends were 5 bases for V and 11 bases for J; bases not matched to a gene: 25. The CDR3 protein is CASSPTHRPGQGANMGYTF. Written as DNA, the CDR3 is TGTGCCAGCAGCCCTACGCATCGACCTGGACAGGGGGCCAACATGGGGTACACCTTC.

The CDR3 here is CASSVGGGLGEQYF. CDR3 DNA sequence: TGTGCCAGCAGTGTCGGGGGAGGGTTGGGCGAGCAGTACTTC. V and J are TRBV2 and TRBJ2-7, with 7 bases fitting TRBD2. The CDR3 loop spans 14 amino acids. The germline CDR1 and CDR2 sequences are SNHLY and FYNNEI. Trimming at V came to 4 bases and at J to 6 bases, leaving 9 bases not matched to a gene.

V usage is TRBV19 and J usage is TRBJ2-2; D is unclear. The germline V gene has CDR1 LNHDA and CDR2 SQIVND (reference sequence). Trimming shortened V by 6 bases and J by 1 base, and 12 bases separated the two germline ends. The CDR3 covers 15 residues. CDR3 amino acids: CASRERRVNTGELFF. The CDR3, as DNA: TGTGCCAGTAGAGAGAGACGGGTGAACACCGGGGAGCTGTTTTTT.

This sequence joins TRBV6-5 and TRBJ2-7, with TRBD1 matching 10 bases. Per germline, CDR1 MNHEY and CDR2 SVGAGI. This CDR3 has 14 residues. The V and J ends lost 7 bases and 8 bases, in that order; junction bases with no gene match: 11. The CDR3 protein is CASKAVGTGDKQYF. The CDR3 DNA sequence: TGTGCCAGCAAGGCCGTCGGGACAGGGGATAAGCAGTACTTC.

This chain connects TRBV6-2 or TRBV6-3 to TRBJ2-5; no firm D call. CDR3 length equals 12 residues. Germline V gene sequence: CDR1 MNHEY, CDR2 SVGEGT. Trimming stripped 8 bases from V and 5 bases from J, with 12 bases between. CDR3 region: CASGLLRETQYF. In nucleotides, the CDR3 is TGTGCCAGCGGCCTCTTGAGGGAGACCCAGTACTTC.

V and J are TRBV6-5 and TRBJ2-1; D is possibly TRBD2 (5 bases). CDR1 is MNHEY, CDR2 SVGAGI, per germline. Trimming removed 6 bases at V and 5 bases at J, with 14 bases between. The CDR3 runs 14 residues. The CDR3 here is CASRSALGDNEQFF. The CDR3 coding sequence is TGTGCCAGCAGGTCGGCTCTGGGAGACAATGAGCAGTTCTTC.

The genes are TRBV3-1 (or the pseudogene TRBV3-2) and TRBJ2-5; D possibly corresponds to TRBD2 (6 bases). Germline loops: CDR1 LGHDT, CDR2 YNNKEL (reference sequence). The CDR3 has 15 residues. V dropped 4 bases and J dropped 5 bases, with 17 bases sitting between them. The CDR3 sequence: CASSPSTGSYETQYF. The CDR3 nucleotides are TGTGCCAGCAGCCCTTCCACCGGGAGTTATGAGACCCAGTACTTC.

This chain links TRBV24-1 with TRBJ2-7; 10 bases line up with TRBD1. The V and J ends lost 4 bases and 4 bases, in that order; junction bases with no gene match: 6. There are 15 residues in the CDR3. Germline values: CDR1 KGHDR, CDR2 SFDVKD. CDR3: CATSDRDRGRYEQYF. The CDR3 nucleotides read TGTGCCACCAGTGACCGCGACAGGGGGCGGTACGAGCAGTACTTC.

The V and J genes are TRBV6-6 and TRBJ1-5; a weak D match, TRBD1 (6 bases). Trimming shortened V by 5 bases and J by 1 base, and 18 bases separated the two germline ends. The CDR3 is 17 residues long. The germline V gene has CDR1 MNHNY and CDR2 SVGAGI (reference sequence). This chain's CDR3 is CASSPKTGGRSNQPQHF. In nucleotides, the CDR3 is TGTGCCAGCAGTCCTAAAACGGGGGGCAGGAGCAATCAGCCCCAGCATTTT.

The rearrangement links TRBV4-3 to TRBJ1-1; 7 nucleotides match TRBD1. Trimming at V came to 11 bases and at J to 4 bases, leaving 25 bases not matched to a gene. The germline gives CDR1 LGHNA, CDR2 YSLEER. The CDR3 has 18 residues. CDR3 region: CAFLCGGRQGEEATEAFF. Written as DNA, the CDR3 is TGCGCCTTCCTCTGTGGGGGTAGACAGGGAGAGGAGGCCACTGAAGCTTTCTTT.

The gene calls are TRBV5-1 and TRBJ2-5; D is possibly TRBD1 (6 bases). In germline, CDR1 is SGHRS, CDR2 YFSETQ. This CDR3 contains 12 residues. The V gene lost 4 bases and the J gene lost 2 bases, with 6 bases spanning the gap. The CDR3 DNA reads TGCGCCAGCAGCGACAGGCAAGAGACCCAGTACTTC. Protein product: CASSDRQETQYF.

The CDR3 spells CASSTDAGERTEAFF. CDR3 DNA: TGTGCCAGTAGTACCGACGCGGGGGAGAGGACTGAAGCTTTCTTT. The chain combines TRBV19 with TRBJ1-1; maybe TRBD1 (5 bases). The CDR3 loop spans 15 amino acids. Trimming pared 4 bases from V and 5 bases from J, leaving 17 bases between. Germline V lookup: CDR1 LNHDA, CDR2 SQIVND (reference sequence). The full variable domain, rest sourced from reference TRBV19 and TRBJ1-1, is DGGITQSPKYLFRKEGQNVTLSCEQNLNHDAMYWYRQDPGQGLRLIYYSQIVNDFQKGDIAEGYSVSREKKESFPLTVTSAQKNPTAFYLCASSTDAGERTEAFFGQGTRLTVV.

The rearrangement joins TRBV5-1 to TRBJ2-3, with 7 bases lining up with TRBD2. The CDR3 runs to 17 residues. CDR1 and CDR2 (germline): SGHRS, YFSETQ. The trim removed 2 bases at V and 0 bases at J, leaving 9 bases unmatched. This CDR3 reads CASSFGDREASTDTQYF. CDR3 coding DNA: TGCGCCAGCAGCTTCGGAGACCGGGAGGCAAGCACAGATACGCAGTATTTT.

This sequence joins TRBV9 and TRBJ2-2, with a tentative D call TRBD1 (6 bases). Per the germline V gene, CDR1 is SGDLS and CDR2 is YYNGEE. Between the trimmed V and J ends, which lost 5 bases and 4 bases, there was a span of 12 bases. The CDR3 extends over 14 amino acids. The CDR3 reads CASSWDTSTGELFF. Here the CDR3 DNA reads TGTGCCAGCAGTTGGGACACTTCCACCGGGGAGCTGTTTTTT.

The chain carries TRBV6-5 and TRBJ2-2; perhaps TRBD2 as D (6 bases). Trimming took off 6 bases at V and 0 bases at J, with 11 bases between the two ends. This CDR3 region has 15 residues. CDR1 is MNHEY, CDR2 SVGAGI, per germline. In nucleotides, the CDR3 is TGTGCCAGCAGAACGGGAGAGTCGAACACCGGGGAGCTGTTTTTT. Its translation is CASRTGESNTGELFF.

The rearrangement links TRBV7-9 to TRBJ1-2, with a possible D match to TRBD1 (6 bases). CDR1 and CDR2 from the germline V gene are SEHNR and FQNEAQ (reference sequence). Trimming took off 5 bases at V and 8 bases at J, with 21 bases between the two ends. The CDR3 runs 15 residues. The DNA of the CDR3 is TGTGCCAGCAGCCTGGCTTCGCTGGGGGCGGAGGGCTACACCTTC. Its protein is CASSLASLGAEGYTF.

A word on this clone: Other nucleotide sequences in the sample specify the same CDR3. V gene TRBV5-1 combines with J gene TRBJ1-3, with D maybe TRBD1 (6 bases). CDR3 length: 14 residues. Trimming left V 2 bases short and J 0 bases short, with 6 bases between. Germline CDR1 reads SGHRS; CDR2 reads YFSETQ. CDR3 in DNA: TGCGCCAGCAGCTTACAGGGCTCTGGAAACACCATATATTTT. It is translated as CASSLQGSGNTIYF. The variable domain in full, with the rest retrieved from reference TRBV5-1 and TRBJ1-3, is KAGVTQTPRYLIKTRGQQVTLSCSPISGHRSVSWYQQTPGQGLQFLFEYFSETQRNKGNFPGRFSGRQFSNSRSEMNVSTLELGDSALYLCASSLQGSGNTIYFGEGSWLTVV.

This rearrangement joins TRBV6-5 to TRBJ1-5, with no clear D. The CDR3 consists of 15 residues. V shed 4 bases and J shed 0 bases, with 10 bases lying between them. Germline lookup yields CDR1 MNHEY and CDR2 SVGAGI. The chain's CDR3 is CASSSLEDSNQPQHF. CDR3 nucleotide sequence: TGTGCCAGCAGTTCCCTTGAGGATAGCAATCAGCCCCAGCATTTT.

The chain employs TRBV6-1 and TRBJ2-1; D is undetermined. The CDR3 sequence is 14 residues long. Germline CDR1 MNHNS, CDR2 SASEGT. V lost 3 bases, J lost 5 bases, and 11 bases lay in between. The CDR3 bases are TGTGCCAGCAGTGATGGTGGGCTGAACAATGAGCAGTTCTTC. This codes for CASSDGGLNNEQFF.

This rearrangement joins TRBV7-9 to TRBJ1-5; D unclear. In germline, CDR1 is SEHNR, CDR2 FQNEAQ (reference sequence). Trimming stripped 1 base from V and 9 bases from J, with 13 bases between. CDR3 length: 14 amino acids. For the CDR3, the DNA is TGTGCCAGCAGCTTAGTGGGCCGCAACGGGCCCCAGCATTTT. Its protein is CASSLVGRNGPQHF.

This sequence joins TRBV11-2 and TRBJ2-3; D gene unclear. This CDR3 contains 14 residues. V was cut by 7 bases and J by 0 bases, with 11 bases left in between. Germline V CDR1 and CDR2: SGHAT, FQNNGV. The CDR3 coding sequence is TGTGCCAGCACCTCCTTCAGTAGCACAGATACGCAGTATTTT. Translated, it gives CASTSFSSTDTQYF. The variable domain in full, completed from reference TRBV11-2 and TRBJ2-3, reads EAGVAQSPRYKIIEKRQSVAFWCNPISGHATLYWYQQILGQGPKLLIQFQNNGVVDDSQLPKDRFSAERLKGVDSTLKIQPAKLEDSAVYLCASTSFSSTDTQYFGPGTRLTVL.

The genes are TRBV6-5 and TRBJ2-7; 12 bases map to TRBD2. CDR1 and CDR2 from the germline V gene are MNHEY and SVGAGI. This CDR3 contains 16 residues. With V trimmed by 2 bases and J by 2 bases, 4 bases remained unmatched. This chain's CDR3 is CASSYRTSGTAYEQYF. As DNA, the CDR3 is TGTGCCAGCAGTTACCGGACTAGCGGGACCGCCTACGAGCAGTACTTC.